This entry features one T cell receptor (beta chain) sequence. Populations isolated by sorting all had purity greater than 95%. What was sequenced were expressed TCRB transcripts, since all of the isolated RNA had been reverse transcribed. Sequenced naive, central memory and regulatory T cell samples produced an average of roughly 3.6 million reads. Only in-frame clones appear in the TCRdb table, and some are missing; sequencing was by immunoSEQ multiplex PCR. Of a few hundred thousand clones in the sample, about 14% are singletons; the top ten hold 0.019%. The sample is drawn from a study of beta chain features in type 1 diabetes. The ends were cut back, 2 bases at V and 6 bases at J, with 16 bases in the middle. This CDR3 is 15 amino acids long. The germline V gene encodes CDR1 SGHAT and CDR2 FQNNGV.

The V gene is TRBV11-2, the J gene TRBJ1-2, with D possibly matching TRBD1 (5 bases). Sequences were obtained from naive CD4+ T cells from blood. This receptor was obtained from a woman aged 18-30 years in good health. The CDR3 nucleotides are TGTGCCAGCAGCTTATTGACTGGGGGGTTGGATGGCTACACCTTC. Translation: CASSLLTGGLDGYTF.